This T cell receptor (beta chain) was profiled in a study of patients and donors after allogeneic stem cell transplantation. TCRdb called the RT-PCR reads again in MiXCR, with one record for every CDR3 protein. The table includes about a million distinct CDR3 sequences, approximately 18% detected once. This clonotype was seen more than once but under ten times. The source is a human donor who was either an allogeneic HSCT recipient or a stem cell or donor lymphocyte infusion donor (not recorded which). It is not recorded whose cells these are; they may come from a transplant donor. The sample consisted of blood, either unsorted or a sorted T cell fraction (not recorded which).

The chain's CDR3 is CASSQREDYEQYF. The CDR3 nucleotides are TGTGCCAGCAGCCAGAGGGAGGACTACGAGCAGTACTTC. The genes are TRBV3-1 and TRBJ2-7; tentative D call: TRBD2 (6 bases). Trimming took off 3 bases at V and 3 bases at J, with 9 bases between the two ends. The germline V gene has CDR1 LGHDT and CDR2 YNNKEL (reference sequence). This CDR3 comprises 13 residues.